This T cell receptor (beta chain) derives from a study of blood T cell repertoires in COVID-19. Data came from immunoSEQ multiplex PCR; TCRdb stores just in-frame clones and leaves some out. The sample shows about 67,000 clones, about nine tenths of them seen only once. V shed 1 base and J 4 bases; nucleotides not matched to a gene: 11. CDR1 and CDR2 from the germline V gene are SGHTA and FQGNSA. This CDR3 spans 17 amino acids. Sequences were obtained from peripheral blood. V usage is TRBV7-2 and J usage is TRBJ2-5, with 8 bases aligning to TRBD1. The TCR comes from a man aged 45 to 65 with active COVID-19. CDR3 DNA: TGTGCCAGCAGCTTAGTGGCAGGGGGCGCGAAGAGAGAGACCCAGTACTTC. It codes for CASSLVAGGAKRETQYF.